The rows below give T cell receptor beta chains drawn from one sample of a study of cytomegalovirus exposure and HLA in healthy donors. Here immunoSEQ multiplex PCR was the method, and the copy in TCRdb shows in-frame clones only, minus some. The sample consists of about 240,000 clones, more than 75% of them appearing once. The sequenced sample was PBMCs. The receptor source for this set is a woman aged 25-40 years in good health and CMV-seropositive. Each CDR3 is given with its conserved first and last residue. The order of the fields is CDR3 protein, CDR3 DNA, J gene, CDR3 length, D gene, clone size, V gene. The D gene is left open where the match is weak. Only some rows state a clone size, as once, few, many or a class for expanded clones.

CDR3: CASSSGLAGGHYEQYF
DNA: TGCGCCAGCAGCTCAGGACTAGCGGGAGGGCACTACGAGCAGTACTTC
J: TRBJ2-7
length: 16
D: TRBD2
size: NA
V: TRBV5-1

CDR3: CASSERGGDTEAFF
DNA: TGTGCCAGCAGTGAACGAGGGGGGGACACTGAAGCTTTCTTT
J: TRBJ1-1
length: 14
D: NA
size: NA
V: TRBV6-1

CDR3: CASSKTPGQIEQYF
DNA: TGCGCCAGCAGCAAGACTCCGGGACAAATCGAGCAGTACTTC
J: TRBJ2-7
length: 14
D: NA
size: NA
V: TRBV5-1

CDR3: CASTRDSTGERTGELFF
DNA: TGTGCCAGCACCCGGGACTCCACCGGTGAGCGCACCGGGGAGCTGTTTTTT
J: TRBJ2-2
length: 17
D: NA
size: NA
V: TRBV2

CDR3: CASSFPSGRREQYF
DNA: TGTGCCAGCAGCTTCCCTAGCGGGAGACGGGAGCAGTACTTC
J: TRBJ2-7
length: 14
D: TRBD2
size: few
V: TRBV7-2

CDR3: CASSEPGVDTQYF
DNA: TGTGCCAGCAGTGAACCCGGTGTGGATACGCAGTATTTT
J: TRBJ2-3
length: 13
D: NA
size: few
V: TRBV25-1

CDR3: CASSLAPYRGSSYTF
DNA: TGTGCCAGCAGTTTGGCCCCTTACAGGGGGTCCAGCTACACCTTC
J: TRBJ1-2
length: 15
D: TRBD1
size: once
V: TRBV27

CDR3: CASSDSLAGVDTQYF
DNA: TGCGCCAGCAGTGACTCCCTAGCGGGAGTCGATACGCAGTATTTT
J: TRBJ2-3
length: 15
D: TRBD2
size: once
V: TRBV10-2

CDR3: CASRGLAGGRGEELFF
DNA: TGTGCCAGCAGGGGACTAGCGGGAGGGAGAGGGGAGGAGCTGTTTTTT
J: TRBJ2-2
length: 16
D: TRBD2
size: once
V: TRBV27

CDR3: CASSQTGHSNQPQHF
DNA: TGTGCCAGCAGTCAGACAGGACATAGCAATCAGCCCCAGCATTTT
J: TRBJ1-5
length: 15
D: NA
size: NA
V: TRBV27

CDR3: CASSLVSVPYF
DNA: TGTGCCAGCAGCTTGGTCTCAGTCCCCTACTTC
J: TRBJ2-7
length: 11
D: NA
size: NA
V: TRBV11-2

CDR3: CASSLNSFLSTDTQYF
DNA: TGTGCCAGCAGCCTTAATAGCTTCCTTAGCACAGATACGCAGTATTTT
J: TRBJ2-3
length: 16
D: NA
size: NA
V: TRBV7-9